The T cell receptor beta chain described here comes from a study of blood T cell repertoires in COVID-19. Measured with immunoSEQ multiplex PCR; TCRdb has only the in-frame clones, and not every one. The sample contains over 130,000 clones, 65% to 85% of which appear only once. Germline-derived CDR1 and CDR2 are SGHDN and FVKESK. V gave up 4 bases and J gave up 2 bases, with 6 bases separating them. The CDR3 loop spans 13 amino acids. A few counts support this clone. The clonotype originates from a man aged 30 to 39 with COVID-19, enrolled during active disease. Sequences were obtained from peripheral blood. The chain is built from TRBV14 and TRBJ1-3; D not certain. In DNA form, the CDR3 reads TGTGCCAGCAGCCCCGTTACTGGAAACACCATATATTTT. Protein: CASSPVTGNTIYF.